This T cell receptor beta chain appears in the sequencing data of a study of CD8 T cells in ankylosing spondylitis. Study-wide results and limits: Reports of some motif variants in reactive arthritis synovial fluid and blood predate this one. Clones linked to disease, bearing a CD8+ phenotype, were relatively rare in peripheral blood. Disease-linked clones reportedly showed significant enrichment in matched ankylosing spondylitis synovial fluid. Seemingly characteristic of ankylosing spondylitis blood was a TCR beta motif consisting of under ten highly homologous variants.

TCRdb recomputed calls from the 5' RACE reads with MiXCR, one row per CDR3 protein. Of about 800,000 distinct CDR3 sequences in the sample, approximately 12% were seen once. With V trimmed by 2 bases and J by 7 bases, 4 bases remained unmatched. CDR3 length equals 15 residues. Germline-derived CDR1 and CDR2 are LGHNA and YSLEER. As to this clonotype: Antigen: not known.

The specimen was blood, either unsorted or a sorted T cell fraction (not recorded which). The sequence came from a male donor with ankylosing spondylitis. V and J are TRBV4-3 and TRBJ1-6, with 8 bases identical to TRBD1. The CDR3 sequence: CASSQRTGTNSPLHF. The CDR3 DNA reads TGCGCCAGCAGCCAAAGGACAGGGACAAATTCACCCCTCCACTTT.